These 10 T cell receptor beta chains originate from one sample sequenced in a study of T cell responses to AZD1222 COVID-19 vaccine. The table came from immunoSEQ multiplex PCR; TCRdb's copy has only in-frame clones and leaves some out. The repertoire holds about 150,000 clones, with around 87% as singletons. Material: peripheral blood, obtained on day 0 of AZD1222 vaccination. These receptor sequences come from an adult in good health.

This clone was seen just once. V gene TRBV4-1 combines with J gene TRBJ2-7; 9 nucleotides line up with TRBD2. Germline V gives CDR1 MGHRA, CDR2 YSYEKL. J lost 6 bases, V lost 1 base, and 7 bases had no gene match. This CDR3 spans 15 amino acids. The CDR3 sequence is CASSQVAGDKAEQYF. The CDR3 DNA sequence: TGCGCCAGCAGCCAAGTAGCGGGAGACAAAGCCGAGCAGTACTTC.

V is TRBV6-5 and J is TRBJ1-4; D ambiguous. The CDR3 runs to 15 residues. V lost 7 bases and J 4 bases, leaving 16 bases between the germline ends. Germline CDR1 and CDR2: MNHEY and SVGAGI. For the CDR3, the DNA is TGTGCCAGCACCCCCGGGAGTACCGTTAATGAAAAACTGTTTTTT. Translated, it gives CASTPGSTVNEKLFF.

The V and J genes are TRBV6-4 and TRBJ2-1, with no clear D. Germline V CDR1 and CDR2: MRHNA, SNTAGT. Between the trimmed V and J ends, which lost 5 bases and 0 bases, there was a span of 8 bases. CDR3 size: 14 residues. The DNA for the CDR3 is TGTGCCAGCAGTAGCGAGAGCTCCTACAATGAGCAGTTCTTC. Protein: CASSSESSYNEQFF.

This clone was detected a few times. The chain is built from TRBV2 and TRBJ2-1, with D possibly TRBD1 on 5 matching bases. The V gene's germline CDR1 is SNHLY and CDR2 FYNNEI. The CDR3 covers 16 residues. V lost 5 bases and J 4 bases, leaving 18 bases between the germline ends. CDR3 sequence reads: CASSSQGTTVYNEQFF. The CDR3 DNA follows: TGTGCCAGCAGTTCGCAGGGCACCACCGTATACAATGAGCAGTTCTTC.

This rearrangement joins TRBV19 to TRBJ1-2; 8 bases align to TRBD1. V lost 4 bases, J lost 4 bases, and 11 bases stayed unmatched. This CDR3 spans 16 amino acids. Germline CDR1 and CDR2: LNHDA and SQIVND (reference sequence). The CDR3 sequence is CASSTYGQGPGYGYTF. CDR3 nucleotide sequence: TGTGCCAGTAGTACATACGGACAGGGCCCAGGCTATGGCTACACCTTC.

CDR3 region: CASSFRGIDTGELFF. CDR3 DNA: TGTGCCAGCAGTTTCAGGGGGATCGACACCGGGGAGCTGTTTTTT. V and J are TRBV2 and TRBJ2-2, with TRBD1 identical over 7 bases. Trimming at V came to 5 bases and at J to 3 bases, leaving 6 bases not matched to a gene. Germline V lookup: CDR1 SNHLY, CDR2 FYNNEI. The CDR3 runs to 15 residues. Variable domain in full (rest from reference TRBV2 and TRBJ2-2): EPEVTQTPSHQVTQMGQEVILRCVPISNHLYFYWYRQILGQKVEFLVSFYNNEISEKSEIFDDQFSVERPDGSNFTLKIRSTKLEDSAMYFCASSFRGIDTGELFFGEGSRLTVL.

The J gene is TRBJ2-3, the V gene TRBV3-1 (or the pseudogene TRBV3-2), with D hard to call. This CDR3 region has 11 residues. The V end lost 5 bases, the J end lost 2 bases, and 2 bases lay between the germline ends. Germline CDR1 reads LGHDT; CDR2 reads YNNKEL (reference sequence). The CDR3 DNA reads TGTGCCAGCAGCTTCACAGATACGCAGTATTTT. Protein sequence: CASSFTDTQYF.

The chain joins TRBV9 to TRBJ1-2, with D uncertain. The CDR3 loop spans 14 amino acids. Per the germline V gene, CDR1 is SGDLS and CDR2 is YYNGEE. Trimming took 0 bases from V and 8 from J, leaving 14 bases between them. The CDR3 protein is CASSVVAGVSGYTF. CDR3 sequence (DNA): TGTGCCAGCAGCGTAGTCGCCGGTGTGAGCGGCTACACCTTC.

V usage is TRBV6-5 and J usage is TRBJ1-6; a weak D match, TRBD1 (5 bases). Trimming took off 7 bases at V and 7 bases at J, with 11 bases between the two ends. Germline values: CDR1 MNHEY, CDR2 SVGAGI. CDR3 length: 13 amino acids. The CDR3, as DNA: TGTGCCAGCACAGCAGGGAACAATTCACCCCTCCACTTT. Its protein is CASTAGNNSPLHF.

The gene calls are TRBV7-9 and TRBJ1-2; D perhaps matches TRBD1 (5 bases). The germline CDR1 and CDR2 sequences are SEHNR and FQNEAQ (reference sequence). CDR3 length: 15 residues. V lost 5 bases and J 2 bases, leaving 15 bases between the germline ends. The CDR3 DNA follows: TGTGCCAGCAGCCTACCCGGGACTACGAACTATGGCTACACCTTC. Protein sequence: CASSLPGTTNYGYTF.